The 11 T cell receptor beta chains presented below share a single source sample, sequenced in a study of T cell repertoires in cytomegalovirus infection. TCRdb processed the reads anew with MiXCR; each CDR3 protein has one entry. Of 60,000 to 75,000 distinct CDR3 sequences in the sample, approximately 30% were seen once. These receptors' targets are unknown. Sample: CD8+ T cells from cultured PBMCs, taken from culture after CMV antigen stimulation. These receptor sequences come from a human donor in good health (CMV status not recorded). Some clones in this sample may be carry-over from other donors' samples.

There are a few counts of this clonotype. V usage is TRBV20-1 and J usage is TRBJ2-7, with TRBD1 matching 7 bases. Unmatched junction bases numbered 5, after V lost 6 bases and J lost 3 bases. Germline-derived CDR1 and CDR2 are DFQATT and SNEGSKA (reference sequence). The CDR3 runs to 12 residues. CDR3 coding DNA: TGCAGTGCGTCGGGACAGAGCTACGAGCAGTACTTC. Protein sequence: CSASGQSYEQYF.

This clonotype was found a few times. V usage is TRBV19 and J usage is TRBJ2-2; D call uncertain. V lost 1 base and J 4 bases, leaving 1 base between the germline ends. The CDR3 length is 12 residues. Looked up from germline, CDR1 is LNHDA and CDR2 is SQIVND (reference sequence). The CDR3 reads CASSIGTGELFF. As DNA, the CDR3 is TGTGCCAGTAGTATAGGCACCGGGGAGCTGTTTTTT. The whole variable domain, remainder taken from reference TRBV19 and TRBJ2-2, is DGGITQSPKYLFRKEGQNVTLSCEQNLNHDAMYWYRQDPGQGLRLIYYSQIVNDFQKGDIAEGYSVSREKKESFPLTVTSAQKNPTAFYLCASSIGTGELFFGEGSRLTVL.

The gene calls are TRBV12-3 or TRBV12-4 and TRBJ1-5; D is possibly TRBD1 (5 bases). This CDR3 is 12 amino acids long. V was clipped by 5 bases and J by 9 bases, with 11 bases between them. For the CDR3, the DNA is TGTGCCAGCAGTCCCAGGGTTTGGCCCCAGCATTTT. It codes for CASSPRVWPQHF.

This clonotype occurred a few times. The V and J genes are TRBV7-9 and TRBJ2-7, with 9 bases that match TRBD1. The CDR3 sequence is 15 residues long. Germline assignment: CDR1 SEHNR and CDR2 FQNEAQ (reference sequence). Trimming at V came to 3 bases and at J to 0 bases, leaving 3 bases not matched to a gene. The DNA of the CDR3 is TGTGCCAGCAGCTTGGAGGACAGGGGCTCCTACGAGCAGTACTTC. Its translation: CASSLEDRGSYEQYF.

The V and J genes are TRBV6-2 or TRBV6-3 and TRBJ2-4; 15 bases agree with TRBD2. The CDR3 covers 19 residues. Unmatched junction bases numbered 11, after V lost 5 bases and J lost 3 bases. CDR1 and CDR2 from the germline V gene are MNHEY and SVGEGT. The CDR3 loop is CASSPPGLAGGEGKNIQYF. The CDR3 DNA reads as TGTGCCAGCAGTCCGCCGGGACTAGCGGGAGGTGAGGGCAAAAACATTCAGTACTTC.

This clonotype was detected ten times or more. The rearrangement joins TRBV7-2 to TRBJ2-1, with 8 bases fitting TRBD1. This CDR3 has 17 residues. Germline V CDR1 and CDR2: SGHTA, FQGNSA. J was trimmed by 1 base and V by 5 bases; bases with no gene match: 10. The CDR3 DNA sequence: TGTGCCAGCAGCAATGACAGGGGCTTTAAGTCCTACAATGAGCAGTTCTTC. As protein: CASSNDRGFKSYNEQFF.

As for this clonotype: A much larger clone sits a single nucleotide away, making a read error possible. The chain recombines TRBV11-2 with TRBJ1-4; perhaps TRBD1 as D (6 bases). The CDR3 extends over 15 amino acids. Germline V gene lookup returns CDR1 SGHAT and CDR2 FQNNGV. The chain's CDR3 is CTSSSMGHRNEKLFF. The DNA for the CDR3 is TGTACCAGCAGCTCTATGGGACACCGTAATGAAAAACTGTTTTTT.

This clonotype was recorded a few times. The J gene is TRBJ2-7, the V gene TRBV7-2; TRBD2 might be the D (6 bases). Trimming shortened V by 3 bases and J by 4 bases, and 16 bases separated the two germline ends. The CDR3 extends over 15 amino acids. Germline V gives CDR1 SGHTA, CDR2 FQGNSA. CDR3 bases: TGTGCCAGCAGCTTTGGGGCGGAGGGTCCATACGAGCAGTACTTC. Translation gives CASSFGAEGPYEQYF.

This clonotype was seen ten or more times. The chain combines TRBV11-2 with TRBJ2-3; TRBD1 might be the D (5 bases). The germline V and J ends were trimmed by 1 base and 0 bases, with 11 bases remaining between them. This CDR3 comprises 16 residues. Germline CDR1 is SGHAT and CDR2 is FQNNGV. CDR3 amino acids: CASSLGHRPSTDTQYF. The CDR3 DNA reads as TGTGCCAGCAGCTTAGGCCACAGGCCTAGCACAGATACGCAGTATTTT.

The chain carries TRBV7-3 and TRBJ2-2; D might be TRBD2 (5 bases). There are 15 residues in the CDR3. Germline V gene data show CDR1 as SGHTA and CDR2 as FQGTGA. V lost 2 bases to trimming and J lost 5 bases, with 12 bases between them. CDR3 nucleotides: TGTGCCAGCAGCTTAGGCGGGCGAGGGACCGGGGAGCTGTTTTTT. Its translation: CASSLGGRGTGELFF.

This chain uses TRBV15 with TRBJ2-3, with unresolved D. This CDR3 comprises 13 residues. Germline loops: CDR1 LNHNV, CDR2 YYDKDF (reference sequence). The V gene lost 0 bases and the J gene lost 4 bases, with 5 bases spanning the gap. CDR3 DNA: TGTGCCACCAGCAGAGATCATGCAGATACGCAGTATTTT. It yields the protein CATSRDHADTQYF.